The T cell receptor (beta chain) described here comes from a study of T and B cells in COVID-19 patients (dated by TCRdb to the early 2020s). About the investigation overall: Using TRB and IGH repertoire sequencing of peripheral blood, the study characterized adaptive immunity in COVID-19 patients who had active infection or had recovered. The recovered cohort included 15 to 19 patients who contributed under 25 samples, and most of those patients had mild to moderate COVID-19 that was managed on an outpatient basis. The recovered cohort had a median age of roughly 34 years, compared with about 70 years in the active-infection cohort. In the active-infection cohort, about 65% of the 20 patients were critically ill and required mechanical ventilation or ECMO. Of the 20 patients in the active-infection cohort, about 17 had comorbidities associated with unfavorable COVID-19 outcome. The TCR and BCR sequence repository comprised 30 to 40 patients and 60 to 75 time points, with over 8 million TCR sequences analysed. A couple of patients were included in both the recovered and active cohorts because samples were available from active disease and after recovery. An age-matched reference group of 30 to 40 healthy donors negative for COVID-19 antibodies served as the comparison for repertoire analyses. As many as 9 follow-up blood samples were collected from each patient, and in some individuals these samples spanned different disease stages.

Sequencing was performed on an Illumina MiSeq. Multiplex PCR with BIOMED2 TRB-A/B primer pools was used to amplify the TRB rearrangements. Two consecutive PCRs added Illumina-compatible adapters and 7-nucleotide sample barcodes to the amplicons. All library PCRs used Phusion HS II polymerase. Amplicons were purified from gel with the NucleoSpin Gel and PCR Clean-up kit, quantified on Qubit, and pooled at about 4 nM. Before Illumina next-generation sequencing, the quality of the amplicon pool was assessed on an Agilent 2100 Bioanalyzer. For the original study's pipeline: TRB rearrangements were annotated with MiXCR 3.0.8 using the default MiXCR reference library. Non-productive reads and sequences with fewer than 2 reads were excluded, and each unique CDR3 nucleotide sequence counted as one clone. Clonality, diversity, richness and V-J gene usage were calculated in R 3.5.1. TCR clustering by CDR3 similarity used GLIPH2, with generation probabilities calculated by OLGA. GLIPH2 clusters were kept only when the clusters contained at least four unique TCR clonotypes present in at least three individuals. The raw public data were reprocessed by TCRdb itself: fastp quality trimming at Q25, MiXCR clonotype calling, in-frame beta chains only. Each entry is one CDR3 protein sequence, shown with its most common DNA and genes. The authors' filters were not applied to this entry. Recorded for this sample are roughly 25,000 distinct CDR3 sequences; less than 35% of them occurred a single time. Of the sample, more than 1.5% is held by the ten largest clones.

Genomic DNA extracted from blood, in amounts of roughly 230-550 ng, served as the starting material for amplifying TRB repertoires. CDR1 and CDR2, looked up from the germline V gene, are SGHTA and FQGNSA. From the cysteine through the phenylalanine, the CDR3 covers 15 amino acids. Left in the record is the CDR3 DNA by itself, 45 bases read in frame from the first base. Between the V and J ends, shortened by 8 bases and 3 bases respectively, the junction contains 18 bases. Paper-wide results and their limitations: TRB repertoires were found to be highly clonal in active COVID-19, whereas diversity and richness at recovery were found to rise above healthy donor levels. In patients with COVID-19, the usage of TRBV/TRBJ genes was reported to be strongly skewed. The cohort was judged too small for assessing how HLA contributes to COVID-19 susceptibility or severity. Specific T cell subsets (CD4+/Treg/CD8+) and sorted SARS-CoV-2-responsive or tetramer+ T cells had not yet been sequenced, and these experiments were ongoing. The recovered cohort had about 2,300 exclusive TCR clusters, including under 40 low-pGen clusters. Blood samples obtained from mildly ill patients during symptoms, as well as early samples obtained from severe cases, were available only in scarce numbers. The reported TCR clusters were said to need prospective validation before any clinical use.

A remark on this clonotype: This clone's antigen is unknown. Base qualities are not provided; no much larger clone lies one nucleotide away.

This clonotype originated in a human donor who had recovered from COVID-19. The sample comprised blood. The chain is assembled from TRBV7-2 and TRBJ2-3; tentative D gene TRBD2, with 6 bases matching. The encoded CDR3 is CASAVGRRDTDTQYF. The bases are TGTGCCAGCGCGGTAGGGCGGAGGGATACAGATACGCAGTATTTT.